The source of this TCR beta chain is a study of cytomegalovirus exposure and HLA in healthy donors. Findings and limits, study-wide: A later analysis found common viral pathogens apparently linked to several of the most significant clusters. In vitro assays verified that a few CMV-associated chains recognized CMV antigens specifically. Most observed TCR sequences were rare, whereas some public TCRs were detected in many donors.

13 Jbeta primers and 60 Vbeta primers were used for the PCR. This table comes from immunoSEQ multiplex PCR, and its TCRdb copy is limited to in-frame clones, with some not included. In the table there are approximately 100,000 clones, roughly four fifths of which are singletons. In this sample, this clone turned up once. Its specificity is unknown. Sequenced sample: PBMCs. The sequence derives from a man aged 55-75 years in good health and CMV-seronegative.

CDR3 sequence (DNA): TGTGCCAGCACTCCGCAGGGGAACTACCAAGAGACCCAGTACTTC. Protein sequence: CASTPQGNYQETQYF. V gene TRBV2 combines with J gene TRBJ2-5; maybe TRBD1 (6 bases). This CDR3 comprises 15 residues. Looked up from germline, CDR1 is SNHLY and CDR2 is FYNNEI. V gave up 7 bases and J gave up 0 bases, with 15 bases separating them.